These T cell receptor beta chains were read from a single sample in a study of blood T cells in healthy people across ages. TCRdb called the 5' RACE reads again in MiXCR, with one record for every CDR3 protein. The sample carries 500,000 to 550,000 distinct CDR3 sequences, nearly 25% recorded once. These same data were also listed under a study on T cells of mothers and their children.

The sequencing input was blood. The receptors come from a boy aged 5-17 years in good health. CDR3s include the opening cysteine and the closing phenylalanine or tryptophan. Each record gives: clone size, V gene, CDR3 length, D gene, J gene, CDR3 protein, CDR3 DNA. A D gene is named only where the DNA matches it firmly. Rows give clone size only sometimes, using once, few, many, or a class for an expanded clone.

clone size: NA
V gene: TRBV2
CDR3 length: 15
D gene: NA
J gene: TRBJ2-5
CDR3 protein: CASSEAGAGTETQYF
CDR3 DNA: TGTGCCAGCAGTGAAGCTGGCGCAGGGACAGAGACCCAGTACTTC

clone size: many
V gene: TRBV28
CDR3 length: 14
D gene: TRBD1
J gene: TRBJ1-6
CDR3 protein: CASSFSRGNSPLHF
CDR3 DNA: TGTGCCAGCAGTTTTAGCAGGGGGAATTCACCCCTCCACTTT

clone size: NA
V gene: TRBV20-1
CDR3 length: 15
D gene: NA
J gene: TRBJ1-1
CDR3 protein: CSARDPRAGKAEAFF
CDR3 DNA: TGCAGTGCTAGAGATCCCCGGGCAGGGAAGGCTGAAGCTTTCTTT

clone size: NA
V gene: TRBV2
CDR3 length: 15
D gene: TRBD1
J gene: TRBJ1-1
CDR3 protein: CASSETGTGNTEAFF
CDR3 DNA: TGTGCCAGCAGTGAAACAGGGACAGGGAACACTGAAGCTTTCTTT

clone size: few
V gene: TRBV13
CDR3 length: 15
D gene: NA
J gene: TRBJ2-3
CDR3 protein: CASGLSPGLTDTQYF
CDR3 DNA: TGTGCCAGCGGCTTATCGCCAGGCCTCACAGATACGCAGTATTTT

clone size: NA
V gene: TRBV18
CDR3 length: 15
D gene: NA
J gene: TRBJ1-1
CDR3 protein: CASSRVETANTEAFF
CDR3 DNA: TGTGCCAGCTCACGCGTCGAGACAGCGAACACTGAAGCTTTCTTT

clone size: NA
V gene: TRBV7-2
CDR3 length: 15
D gene: NA
J gene: TRBJ2-7
CDR3 protein: CASGFIVDGDREQYF
CDR3 DNA: TGTGCCAGCGGCTTTATTGTGGACGGAGATAGGGAGCAGTACTTC

clone size: NA
V gene: TRBV27
CDR3 length: 14
D gene: NA
J gene: TRBJ2-6
CDR3 protein: CASRQPSGANVLTF
CDR3 DNA: TGTGCCAGCAGACAGCCTTCTGGGGCCAACGTCCTGACTTTC

clone size: NA
V gene: TRBV9
CDR3 length: 16
D gene: NA
J gene: TRBJ2-3
CDR3 protein: CASSPRGGDGADTQYF
CDR3 DNA: TGTGCCAGCAGCCCCCGAGGAGGAGATGGGGCAGATACGCAGTATTTT

clone size: many
V gene: TRBV28
CDR3 length: 17
D gene: TRBD2
J gene: TRBJ2-5
CDR3 protein: CARGLAGVFIPPESQYF
CDR3 DNA: TGTGCCAGGGGACTAGCGGGGGTCTTTATTCCACCCGAGAGCCAGTACTTC

clone size: NA
V gene: TRBV9
CDR3 length: 13
D gene: NA
J gene: TRBJ2-1
CDR3 protein: CASSVETRGEQFF
CDR3 DNA: TGTGCCAGCAGCGTAGAGACCCGGGGTGAGCAGTTCTTC

clone size: few
V gene: TRBV4-3
CDR3 length: 15
D gene: NA
J gene: TRBJ1-1
CDR3 protein: CASSPNWPSVSEAFF
CDR3 DNA: TGCGCCAGCAGCCCCAATTGGCCCTCAGTTTCTGAAGCTTTCTTT

clone size: NA
V gene: TRBV12-5
CDR3 length: 16
D gene: NA
J gene: TRBJ1-1
CDR3 protein: CASGLPLQGRWTEAFF
CDR3 DNA: TGTGCTAGTGGTTTGCCCCTCCAGGGGAGGTGGACTGAAGCTTTCTTT

clone size: NA
V gene: TRBV12-5
CDR3 length: 18
D gene: NA
J gene: TRBJ2-6
CDR3 protein: CASALQGSGSSGANVLTF
CDR3 DNA: TGTGCTAGTGCCCTCCAGGGGTCCGGAAGCTCTGGGGCCAACGTCCTGACTTTC

clone size: NA
V gene: TRBV9
CDR3 length: 15
D gene: NA
J gene: TRBJ1-4
CDR3 protein: CASSDRSGTNEKLFF
CDR3 DNA: TGTGCCAGCAGCGATCGGAGTGGGACTAATGAAAAACTGTTTTTT

clone size: NA
V gene: TRBV14
CDR3 length: 13
D gene: TRBD1
J gene: TRBJ2-4
CDR3 protein: CASSQGDRNIQYF
CDR3 DNA: TGTGCCAGCAGCCAAGGGGACAGAAACATTCAGTACTTC

clone size: NA
V gene: TRBV4-3
CDR3 length: 14
D gene: TRBD1
J gene: TRBJ2-1
CDR3 protein: CASGYRGQGNEQFF
CDR3 DNA: TGCGCCAGCGGCTACAGGGGCCAGGGCAATGAGCAGTTCTTC

clone size: few
V gene: TRBV7-2
CDR3 length: 11
D gene: NA
J gene: TRBJ2-6
CDR3 protein: CASSPSLSLTF
CDR3 DNA: TGTGCCAGCAGCCCAAGTCTGAGCTTGACTTTC

clone size: NA
V gene: TRBV29-1
CDR3 length: 12
D gene: TRBD1
J gene: TRBJ2-3
CDR3 protein: CSVAGGEDTQYF
CDR3 DNA: TGCAGCGTTGCAGGGGGCGAGGATACGCAGTATTTT

clone size: few
V gene: TRBV7-2
CDR3 length: 16
D gene: TRBD2
J gene: TRBJ2-7
CDR3 protein: CASSPPTSGSSYEQYF
CDR3 DNA: TGTGCCAGCAGCCCCCCGACTAGCGGGAGCTCCTACGAGCAGTACTTC

clone size: NA
V gene: TRBV29-1
CDR3 length: 13
D gene: TRBD2
J gene: TRBJ2-7
CDR3 protein: CSVDGLVAYEQYF
CDR3 DNA: TGCAGCGTGGATGGACTAGTTGCCTACGAGCAGTACTTC

clone size: few
V gene: TRBV29-1
CDR3 length: 13
D gene: NA
J gene: TRBJ1-4
CDR3 protein: CSVVGWEDEKLFF
CDR3 DNA: TGCAGCGTTGTAGGTTGGGAGGACGAAAAACTGTTTTTT

clone size: NA
V gene: TRBV4-2
CDR3 length: 14
D gene: NA
J gene: TRBJ2-7
CDR3 protein: CASSQEPGPYEQYF
CDR3 DNA: TGTGCCAGCAGCCAAGAGCCGGGGCCCTACGAGCAGTACTTC

clone size: NA
V gene: TRBV6-5
CDR3 length: 15
D gene: TRBD2
J gene: TRBJ2-3
CDR3 protein: CASRRTSGPPDTQYF
CDR3 DNA: TGTGCCAGCAGACGTACTAGCGGTCCGCCAGATACGCAGTATTTT

clone size: few
V gene: TRBV3-1
CDR3 length: 16
D gene: NA
J gene: TRBJ1-6
CDR3 protein: CASSQAGTGRNSPLHF
CDR3 DNA: TGTGCCAGCAGCCAAGCCGGGACCGGGAGGAATTCACCCCTCCACTTT

clone size: NA
V gene: TRBV18
CDR3 length: 13
D gene: NA
J gene: TRBJ2-5
CDR3 protein: CASSPQGLQTQYF
CDR3 DNA: TGTGCCAGCTCACCACAGGGCCTACAGACCCAGTACTTC

clone size: few
V gene: TRBV5-4
CDR3 length: 15
D gene: TRBD1
J gene: TRBJ1-2
CDR3 protein: CASSLGRLDREGYTF
CDR3 DNA: TGTGCCAGCAGCTTGGGCCGGCTTGACAGGGAAGGCTACACCTTC

clone size: NA
V gene: TRBV28
CDR3 length: 16
D gene: TRBD1
J gene: TRBJ1-3
CDR3 protein: CASRDRVPGLGNTIYF
CDR3 DNA: TGTGCCAGCAGGGACAGGGTGCCCGGGCTCGGAAACACCATATATTTT

clone size: few
V gene: TRBV5-4
CDR3 length: 14
D gene: NA
J gene: TRBJ2-7
CDR3 protein: CASSSEKSGYEQYF
CDR3 DNA: TGTGCCAGCAGCTCAGAAAAGAGCGGCTACGAGCAGTACTTC

clone size: NA
V gene: TRBV4-3
CDR3 length: 16
D gene: NA
J gene: TRBJ2-6
CDR3 protein: CASAGGLGSGANVLTF
CDR3 DNA: TGCGCCAGCGCCGGGGGTTTGGGCTCTGGGGCCAACGTCCTGACTTTC

clone size: few
V gene: TRBV5-1
CDR3 length: 16
D gene: NA
J gene: TRBJ2-1
CDR3 protein: CASKGGFDSSYNEQFF
CDR3 DNA: TGCGCCAGCAAAGGGGGGTTTGACAGTTCCTACAATGAGCAGTTCTTC

clone size: NA
V gene: TRBV2
CDR3 length: 13
D gene: NA
J gene: TRBJ2-1
CDR3 protein: CASSGLVPNEQFF
CDR3 DNA: TGTGCCAGCAGTGGCCTAGTGCCCAATGAGCAGTTCTTC

clone size: NA
V gene: TRBV25-1
CDR3 length: 18
D gene: TRBD1
J gene: TRBJ2-1
CDR3 protein: CASSEPPGTGRLGNEQFF
CDR3 DNA: TGTGCCAGCAGTGAACCTCCCGGGACAGGTCGGTTGGGCAATGAGCAGTTCTTC

clone size: NA
V gene: TRBV6-1
CDR3 length: 14
D gene: NA
J gene: TRBJ2-5
CDR3 protein: CASRADPLEETQYF
CDR3 DNA: TGTGCCAGCAGGGCGGACCCCCTGGAAGAGACCCAGTACTTC

clone size: few
V gene: TRBV3-1
CDR3 length: 12
D gene: NA
J gene: TRBJ1-1
CDR3 protein: CASSQAGAEAFF
CDR3 DNA: TGTGCCAGCAGCCAAGCCGGGGCTGAAGCTTTCTTT

clone size: many
V gene: TRBV20-1
CDR3 length: 13
D gene: NA
J gene: TRBJ2-7
CDR3 protein: CSAMERVDYEQYF
CDR3 DNA: TGCAGTGCTATGGAAAGGGTCGATTACGAGCAGTACTTC

clone size: NA
V gene: TRBV29-1
CDR3 length: 11
D gene: NA
J gene: TRBJ2-5
CDR3 protein: CSARIQETQYF
CDR3 DNA: TGCAGCGCGCGGATCCAAGAGACCCAGTACTTC

clone size: NA
V gene: TRBV2
CDR3 length: 15
D gene: NA
J gene: TRBJ1-5
CDR3 protein: CASSEDNSRNQPQHF
CDR3 DNA: TGTGCCAGCAGTGAAGATAACAGCAGAAATCAGCCCCAGCATTTT

clone size: NA
V gene: TRBV11-2
CDR3 length: 16
D gene: TRBD2
J gene: TRBJ2-1
CDR3 protein: CASSLVDRAGDDEQFF
CDR3 DNA: TGTGCCAGCAGCTTAGTCGATAGAGCGGGAGACGATGAGCAGTTCTTC

clone size: NA
V gene: TRBV20-1
CDR3 length: 14
D gene: TRBD1
J gene: TRBJ2-5
CDR3 protein: CSAKSWTGQGTQYF
CDR3 DNA: TGCAGTGCAAAATCTTGGACAGGCCAAGGGACCCAGTACTTC

clone size: NA
V gene: TRBV5-1
CDR3 length: 15
D gene: TRBD1
J gene: TRBJ2-1
CDR3 protein: CASSLGPGGNNEQFF
CDR3 DNA: TGCGCCAGCAGCTTGGGGCCAGGGGGAAACAATGAGCAGTTCTTC

clone size: few
V gene: TRBV2
CDR3 length: 12
D gene: NA
J gene: TRBJ2-5
CDR3 protein: CASHKAQETQYF
CDR3 DNA: TGTGCCAGCCATAAGGCCCAAGAGACCCAGTACTTC

clone size: NA
V gene: TRBV5-1
CDR3 length: 17
D gene: NA
J gene: TRBJ2-5
CDR3 protein: CASSLVFGAGRGETQYF
CDR3 DNA: TGCGCCAGCAGCTTGGTATTCGGTGCGGGCCGGGGGGAGACCCAGTACTTC

clone size: NA
V gene: TRBV7-2
CDR3 length: 15
D gene: NA
J gene: TRBJ1-2
CDR3 protein: CASSRAGEGWDGYTF
CDR3 DNA: TGTGCCAGCAGCCGAGCCGGGGAAGGGTGGGATGGCTACACCTTC

clone size: NA
V gene: TRBV19
CDR3 length: 15
D gene: NA
J gene: TRBJ1-5
CDR3 protein: CASSTQISTRGAQHF
CDR3 DNA: TGTGCCAGTAGTACCCAGATTAGTACTCGTGGGGCCCAGCATTTT

clone size: NA
V gene: TRBV28
CDR3 length: 14
D gene: NA
J gene: TRBJ2-1
CDR3 protein: CASSSPQPVNEQFF
CDR3 DNA: TGTGCCAGCAGTTCCCCACAACCCGTCAATGAGCAGTTCTTC

clone size: few
V gene: TRBV5-1
CDR3 length: 13
D gene: NA
J gene: TRBJ2-7
CDR3 protein: CASSLDFTYEQYF
CDR3 DNA: TGCGCCAGCAGCTTGGACTTCACCTACGAGCAGTACTTC

clone size: few
V gene: TRBV4-3
CDR3 length: 14
D gene: TRBD1
J gene: TRBJ1-2
CDR3 protein: CASSQGTGGDGYTF
CDR3 DNA: TGCGCCAGCAGCCAAGGAACAGGGGGTGATGGCTACACCTTC

clone size: NA
V gene: TRBV29-1
CDR3 length: 14
D gene: TRBD2
J gene: TRBJ2-3
CDR3 protein: CSSSGTSATDTQYF
CDR3 DNA: TGCAGCTCCTCCGGGACTAGCGCAACAGATACGCAGTATTTT

clone size: many
V gene: TRBV12-3/TRBV12-4
CDR3 length: 12
D gene: NA
J gene: TRBJ1-3
CDR3 protein: CASSLTGNTIYF
CDR3 DNA: TGTGCCAGCAGTTTAACTGGAAACACCATATATTTT

clone size: NA
V gene: TRBV2
CDR3 length: 16
D gene: TRBD2
J gene: TRBJ2-2
CDR3 protein: CASSEGLAGGTGELFF
CDR3 DNA: TGTGCCAGCAGTGAAGGGCTGGCGGGGGGCACCGGGGAGCTGTTTTTT

clone size: NA
V gene: TRBV7-2
CDR3 length: 14
D gene: NA
J gene: TRBJ2-7
CDR3 protein: CASSLLLGAGEQYF
CDR3 DNA: TGTGCCAGCAGCTTACTTCTCGGGGCGGGGGAGCAGTACTTC

clone size: NA
V gene: TRBV15
CDR3 length: 13
D gene: NA
J gene: TRBJ2-5
CDR3 protein: CATSRDLAETQYF
CDR3 DNA: TGTGCCACCAGCAGAGATCTTGCGGAGACCCAGTACTTC

clone size: once
V gene: TRBV18
CDR3 length: 15
D gene: TRBD1
J gene: TRBJ1-5
CDR3 protein: CASSPLGTGTQPQHF
CDR3 DNA: TGTGCCAGCTCACCACTAGGGACAGGGACTCAGCCCCAGCATTTT

clone size: NA
V gene: TRBV7-6
CDR3 length: 13
D gene: NA
J gene: TRBJ2-3
CDR3 protein: CASSSLGADTQYF
CDR3 DNA: TGTGCCAGCAGCTCTCTCGGGGCAGATACGCAGTATTTT